The TCR beta chain under discussion was sequenced for a study of blood T cells in healthy people across ages. The donors, healthy Caucasians from Russia, were aged about 6 to 90. Study-wide results and caveats: Naive CD4+ cells and diversity were both higher in long-lived donors than in aged donors. The donors' CMV status was not determined, possibly confounding changes in expanded clonotypes.

Only one count was recorded for this clonotype. Its antigen is not identified. Together with a sample-barcoded 5' primer, a J-beta primer mix was included in a second PCR lasting about 7 to 11 cycles. Each cDNA molecule was tagged by a template-switch adaptor with 12 random nucleotides. TCRdb used MiXCR to reprocess the 5' RACE reads, holding one entry per CDR3 protein. Altogether about 640,000 distinct CDR3 sequences are present, roughly 50% being singletons, with the ten largest covering 35% to 40%. CDR3 length equals 16 residues. Germline V CDR1 and CDR2: LGHNA, YNFKEQ. Between the trimmed V and J ends, which lost 0 bases and 2 bases, there was a span of 12 bases.

The material sequenced was blood. The J gene is TRBJ2-3, the V gene TRBV4-2; D unresolved. This TCR was recovered from a man in his fifties or sixties in good health. The CDR3 region is CASSQDRRKDTDTQYF. The CDR3 region has the DNA TGTGCCAGCAGCCAAGATCGGAGAAAAGACACAGATACGCAGTATTTT.